One and the same sample provided the 14 T cell receptor beta chains below, sequenced in a study of T-cell reconstitution after alpha-beta-depleted transplantation in children. During its preparation, the TCRbeta library received unique molecular identifiers. A single record per CDR3 protein comes from TCRdb applying MiXCR to the PCR reads. The sample shows roughly 300,000 distinct CDR3 sequences, 11% of them seen only once. The sequenced sample was peripheral blood, obtained 180 days after TCRalphabeta/CD19-depleted stem cell transplant. Receptors were obtained from a male patient between 2 and 9 years old who had a stem cell transplant for chronic granulomatous disease, so the T cells may come from the graft donor.

This clonotype showed up many times. V and J are TRBV6-1 and TRBJ2-5; D is possibly TRBD1 (5 bases). The germline CDR1 and CDR2 sequences are MNHNS and SASEGT. The ends were cut back, 10 bases at V and 2 bases at J, with 17 bases in the middle. CDR3 length: 14 residues. The CDR3: CAILPDTYQETQYF. For the CDR3, the DNA is TGTGCCATCCTACCGGACACCTATCAAGAGACCCAGTACTTC.

This clonotype was found many times. The chain recombines TRBV24-1 with TRBJ2-1; D remains unclear. CDR3 length equals 12 residues. Deletions cut 1 base from V and 7 bases from J, with 4 bases between. Germline V gene sequence: CDR1 KGHDR, CDR2 SFDVKD. The CDR3 spells CATSDFLNEQFF. In DNA, the CDR3 is TGTGCCACCAGTGATTTTCTGAATGAGCAGTTCTTC.

This clonotype was detected ten times or more. The rearrangement links TRBV7-2 to TRBJ2-7, with 7 bases that match TRBD2. This CDR3 has 13 amino acids. Germline V gene sequence: CDR1 SGHTA, CDR2 FQGNSA. The junction had 8 bases not matched to a gene; V was cut back by 8 bases and J by 4 bases. CDR3 amino acids: CASGEGHTYEQYF. CDR3 nucleotide sequence: TGTGCCAGCGGGGAGGGGCACACATACGAGCAGTACTTC. The variable domain in full, with the rest retrieved from reference TRBV7-2 and TRBJ2-7, is GAGVSQSPSNKVTEKGKDVELRCDPISGHTALYWYRQSLGQGLEFLIYFQGNSAPDKSGLPSDRFSAERTGGSVSTLTIQRTQQEDSAVYLCASGEGHTYEQYFGPGTRLTVT.

A few counts support this clonotype. The rearrangement links TRBV27 to TRBJ2-1; 11 bases are a match to TRBD2. Germline CDR1 is MNHEY and CDR2 is SMNVEV (reference sequence). With V trimmed by 4 bases and J by 0 bases, 5 bases remained unmatched. The CDR3 runs to 17 residues. CDR3 nucleotide sequence: TGTGCCAGCAGTTCGGGACTAGCGGATGCCTCCTACAATGAGCAGTTCTTC. It is translated as CASSSGLADASYNEQFF.

The sample holds many counts of this clonotype. The J gene is TRBJ2-7, the V gene TRBV7-2; a possible D gene is TRBD2 (5 bases). The CDR3 is 12 amino acids. V was trimmed by 5 bases and J by 7 bases, leaving 12 bases between them. CDR1 SGHTA and CDR2 FQGNSA come from the germline V gene. CDR3 sequence: CASSHSRGEQYF. As DNA, the CDR3 is TGTGCCAGCAGCCATTCAAGAGGGGAGCAGTACTTC.

Many counts were recorded for this clonotype. V gene TRBV9 combines with J gene TRBJ2-1, with 8 nucleotides matching TRBD2. Germline loops: CDR1 SGDLS, CDR2 YYNGEE. V shed 3 bases and J 7 bases; nucleotides not matched to a gene: 15. The CDR3 is made up of 17 amino acids. The CDR3 nucleotides are TGTGCCAGCAGCGGAGATGACGGGACTAGTCTTCTTAATGAGCAGTTCTTC. Protein sequence: CASSGDDGTSLLNEQFF.

This clonotype showed up many times. CDR3 bases: TGTGCCAGCAGGGGGACCAAACCGACAGATACGCAGTATTTT. Its protein product is CASRGTKPTDTQYF. The chain joins TRBV12-3 or TRBV12-4 to TRBJ2-3; either TRBD1 or TRBD2 may fit D (5 bases each). The CDR3 extends over 14 amino acids. Between the trimmed V and J ends, which lost 6 bases and 3 bases, there was a span of 13 bases.

This clonotype occurred many times. The rearrangement links TRBV9 to TRBJ2-1; D is perhaps TRBD2 (5 bases). The CDR3 spans 10 residues. V lost 7 bases and J 6 bases, leaving 5 bases between the germline ends. The V gene's germline CDR1 is SGDLS and CDR2 YYNGEE. CDR3 nucleotide sequence: TGTGCCAGCGAGGGCAATGAGCAGTTCTTC. It is translated as CASEGNEQFF.

This clonotype was recorded at least ten times. The chain is built from TRBV7-9 and TRBJ2-1, with 12 bases that match TRBD2. V lost 5 bases to trimming and J lost 6 bases; unmatched junction nucleotides: 5. CDR3 length: 15 residues. Germline V gene lookup returns CDR1 SEHNR and CDR2 FQNEAQ (reference sequence). The CDR3 nucleotides are TGTGCCAGCAGCCGGACTAGCGGGATTATCAATGAGCAGTTCTTC. Translation gives CASSRTSGIINEQFF.

There are many counts of this clonotype. This chain uses TRBV6-2 or TRBV6-3 with TRBJ2-6; 7 bases map to TRBD1. This CDR3 contains 15 residues. CDR1 and CDR2 from the germline V gene are MNHEY and SVGEGT. The V and J ends lost 6 bases and 1 base, in that order; junction bases with no gene match: 3. CDR3 nucleotide sequence: TGTGCCAGCAGCTTCAGGGGGTCTGGGGCCAACGTCCTGACTTTC. Translated, it gives CASSFRGSGANVLTF.

This clonotype was detected ten times or more. V gene TRBV7-8 combines with J gene TRBJ1-1; 7 bases agree with TRBD1. Germline V gene lookup returns CDR1 SGHVS and CDR2 FQNEAQ. J lost 5 bases, V lost 4 bases, and 10 bases had no gene match. The CDR3 extends over 15 amino acids. The CDR3, as DNA: TGTGCCAGCAGCTCAAAATACGACAGGGTGACTGAAGCTTTCTTT. It codes for CASSSKYDRVTEAFF. Drawing the rest from reference TRBV7-8 and TRBJ1-1, the complete variable domain is GAGVSQSPRYKVAKRGQDVALRCDPISGHVSLFWYQQALGQGPEFLTYFQNEAQLDKSGLPSDRFFAERPEGSVSTLKIQRTQQEDSAVYLCASSSKYDRVTEAFFGQGTRLTVV.

The sample holds many counts of this clonotype. The V call is TRBV28, the J call TRBJ2-5, with D tentatively TRBD1 or TRBD2 (5 bases each). The germline V gene encodes CDR1 MDHEN and CDR2 SYDVKM. The CDR3 totals 15 residues. V was pared by 3 bases and J by 5 bases, with 16 bases between. The CDR3 sequence is CASSFEGPLRETQYF. In nucleotides, the CDR3 is TGTGCCAGCAGTTTTGAGGGACCCCTAAGGGAGACCCAGTACTTC.

This clonotype showed up many times. The genes are TRBV20-1 and TRBJ2-3; 9 bases match TRBD2. Germline CDR1 reads DFQATT; CDR2 reads SNEGSKA (reference sequence). V dropped 0 bases and J dropped 1; count of bases not matched to a gene: 5. The CDR3 totals 16 residues. The DNA for the CDR3 is TGCAGTGCTAGAGATCCGTGGACTAGCGGCACAGATACGCAGTATTTT. Translated, it gives CSARDPWTSGTDTQYF.

This clonotype was found many times. The junction does not match germline at one end; this may be a read error. The V and J genes are TRBV12-3 or TRBV12-4 and TRBJ2-2; 7 bases match TRBD2. This CDR3 contains 16 residues. This CDR3 is CASTTHGAGNTWELFF. For the CDR3, the DNA is TGTGCCAGTACTACCCACGGAGCGGGAAACACCTGGGAGCTGTTTTTT.